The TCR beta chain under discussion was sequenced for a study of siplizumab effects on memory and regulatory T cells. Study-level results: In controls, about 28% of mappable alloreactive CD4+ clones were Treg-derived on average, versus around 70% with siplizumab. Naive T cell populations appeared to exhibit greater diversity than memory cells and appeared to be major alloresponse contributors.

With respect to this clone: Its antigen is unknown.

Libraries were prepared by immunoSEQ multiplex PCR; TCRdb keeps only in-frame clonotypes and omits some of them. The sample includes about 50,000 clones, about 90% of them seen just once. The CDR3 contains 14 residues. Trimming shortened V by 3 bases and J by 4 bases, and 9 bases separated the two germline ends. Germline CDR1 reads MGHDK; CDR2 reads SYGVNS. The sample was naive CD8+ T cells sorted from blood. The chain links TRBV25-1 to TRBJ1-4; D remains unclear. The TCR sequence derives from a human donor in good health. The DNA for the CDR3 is TGTGCCAGCAGTGACGAGACCGATAATGAAAAACTGTTTTTT. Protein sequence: CASSDETDNEKLFF.